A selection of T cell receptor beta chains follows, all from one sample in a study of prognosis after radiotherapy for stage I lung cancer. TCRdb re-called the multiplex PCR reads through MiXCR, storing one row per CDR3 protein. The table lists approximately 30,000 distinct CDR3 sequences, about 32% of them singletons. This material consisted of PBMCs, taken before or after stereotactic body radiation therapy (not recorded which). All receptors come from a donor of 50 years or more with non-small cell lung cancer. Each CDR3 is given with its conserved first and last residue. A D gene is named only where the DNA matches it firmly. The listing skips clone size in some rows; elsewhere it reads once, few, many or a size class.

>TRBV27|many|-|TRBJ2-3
TGTGCCAGCAGTGTAGATGTATCTAGCACAGATACGCAGTATTTT
CASSVDVSSTDTQYF
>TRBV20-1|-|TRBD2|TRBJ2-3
TGCAGTGATACCCCGTACCCTAGCGGGAAAGATACGCAGTACTTT
CSDTPYPSGKDTQYF
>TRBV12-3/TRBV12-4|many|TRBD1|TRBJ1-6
TGTGCCAGCAATTCAGAGGGGGCGCCGAATTCACCCCTCCACTTT
CASNSEGAPNSPLHF
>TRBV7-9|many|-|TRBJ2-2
TGTGCCAGCAGGTTCACAGGGGAGGAGGAGCTGTTTTTT
CASRFTGEEELFF
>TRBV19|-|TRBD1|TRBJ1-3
TGTGTCAGTAGTATAGCCTGGGACAGGGTGAGGAACACCATATATTTT
CVSSIAWDRVRNTIYF
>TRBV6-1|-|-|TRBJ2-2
TGTGCCAGCAGTGAAGCGGAAACCTCCCTGATTGCCGGGGAGCTGTTTTTT
CASSEAETSLIAGELFF
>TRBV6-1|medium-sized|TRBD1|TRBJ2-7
TGTGCCAGCAGGGGACAGGGGGTCGACGAGCAGTACTTC
CASRGQGVDEQYF
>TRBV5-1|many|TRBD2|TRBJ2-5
TGCGCCAGCAGCATAAGACTAGCGGGAGGCCAGACGGGCCAAGAGACCCAGTACTTC
CASSIRLAGGQTGQETQYF
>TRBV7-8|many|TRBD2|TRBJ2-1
TGTGCCAGCAGCTTAGCGGGACTAGCATATGAGCAGTTCTTC
CASSLAGLAYEQFF
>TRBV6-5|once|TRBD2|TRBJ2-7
TGTGCCAGCAGTTACTCAAGCGGGATTGACTACGAGCAGTACTTC
CASSYSSGIDYEQYF
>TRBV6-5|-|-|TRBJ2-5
TGTGCCAGCAGTTACGACACGGCTCGGGAGACCCAGTACTTC
CASSYDTARETQYF
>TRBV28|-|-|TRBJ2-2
TGTGCCAGCGGAAGATCGAGATGGAGGGCCGGGGAGCTGTTTTTT
CASGRSRWRAGELFF
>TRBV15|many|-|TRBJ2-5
TGTGCCACCAGCAGAGATGGGGCAGTGGAGACCGGAGAGACCCAGTACTTC
CATSRDGAVETGETQYF
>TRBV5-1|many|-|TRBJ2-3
TGCGCCAGCAGCTTGGTAAGGGGTCGAGATACGCAGTATTTT
CASSLVRGRDTQYF
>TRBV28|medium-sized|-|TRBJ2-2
TGTGCCAGCAGGCCGACGGACCAGAACACCGGGGAGCTGTTTTTT
CASRPTDQNTGELFF
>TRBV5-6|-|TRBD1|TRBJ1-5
TGTGCCAACAGCTGCACAGGGGTCGGTCAGCCCCAGCATTTT
CANSCTGVGQPQHF
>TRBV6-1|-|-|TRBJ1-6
TGTGCCAGCAGGGCATCAGGACATTGGTATAATTCACCCCTCCACTTT
CASRASGHWYNSPLHF
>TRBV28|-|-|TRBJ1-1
TGTGCCAGCAGTTTAGTCTGTCCCACTGAAGCTTCCTTT
CASSLVCPTEASF
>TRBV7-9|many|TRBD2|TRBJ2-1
TGTGCCAGCAGCTTAGTGGGAGCGGGAGGCAACAATGAGCAGTTCTTC
CASSLVGAGGNNEQFF
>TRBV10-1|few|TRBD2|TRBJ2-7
TGCGCCAGCAGAGAGGGCGGGGGACCCCCCTACGAGCAGTACTTC
CASREGGGPPYEQYF
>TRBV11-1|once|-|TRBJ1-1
TGTGCCAGCAGCGCGAACAGGGACACTGAAGCTTTCTTT
CASSANRDTEAFF
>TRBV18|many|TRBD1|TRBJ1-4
TGTGCCAGCTCAACTCGGACAGGACCTGGGGAAAAACTGTTTTTT
CASSTRTGPGEKLFF
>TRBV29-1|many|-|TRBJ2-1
TGCAGCGTTGCGATTAGCGTTTACAATGAGCAGTTCTTC
CSVAISVYNEQFF
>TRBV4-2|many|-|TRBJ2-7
TGTGCCAGCAGCCAAGGCCAGCTTCCCTACGAGCAGTACTTC
CASSQGQLPYEQYF
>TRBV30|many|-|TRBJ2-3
TGTGCCTGGATTTTCGGATATGGTACGCAGTATTTT
CAWIFGYGTQYF
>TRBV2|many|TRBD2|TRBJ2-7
TGTGCCAGCAGTCCTACCGGGACTAGCGAGGAGCAGGAGCAGTACTTC
CASSPTGTSEEQEQYF
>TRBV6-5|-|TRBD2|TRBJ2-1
TGTGCCATCAGTTACTCGACTAGCGGGCGATCCTACAATGATCAGTTCTTC
CAISYSTSGRSYNDQFF
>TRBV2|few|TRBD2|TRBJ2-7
TGTGCCATGACTAGCGGACGCTCCTACGAGCAGTACTTC
CAMTSGRSYEQYF
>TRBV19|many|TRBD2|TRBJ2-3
TGTGCCAGTAGTAGCTTGGCTAGCGGGTCGGATACGCAGTATTTT
CASSSLASGSDTQYF
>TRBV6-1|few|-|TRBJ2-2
TGTGCCAGCAGTGAAGCGGACTTTTACACCGGGGAGCTGTTTTTT
CASSEADFYTGELFF
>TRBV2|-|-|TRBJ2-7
TGTGCCAGCAGTGTCAGACAGGAGGCTGCCTACGAGCAGTACTTC
CASSVRQEAAYEQYF
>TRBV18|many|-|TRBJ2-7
TGTGCCAGCTCACCTAGGGGGGGAAGAAACGAGCAGTACTTC
CASSPRGGRNEQYF
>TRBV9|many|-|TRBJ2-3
TGTGCCAGCAGCGTCAGTGGAGGTACGCAGTATTTT
CASSVSGGTQYF
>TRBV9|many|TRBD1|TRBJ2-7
TGTGCCAGCAGCCTTACAGGGGGCTCCTACGAGCAGTACTTC
CASSLTGGSYEQYF
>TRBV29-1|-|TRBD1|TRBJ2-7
TGCAGCGTGGGGACAGCGGTAGCCTACGAGCAGTACTTC
CSVGTAVAYEQYF
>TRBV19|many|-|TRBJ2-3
TGTGCCAGTAGTATAGATGTCCAGGCGGGAGATACGCAGTATTTT
CASSIDVQAGDTQYF
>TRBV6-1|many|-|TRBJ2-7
TGTGCCAGCAATGGAGGGGCAGCGTTATACTACGAGCAGTACTTC
CASNGGAALYYEQYF
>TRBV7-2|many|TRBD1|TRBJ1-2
TGTGCCAGCAGCTTGCTTTCCGGGACAGAAAGCCTCCACTATGGCTACACCTTC
CASSLLSGTESLHYGYTF
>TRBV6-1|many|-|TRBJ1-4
TGTGCCAGCAGTGGGACGGTGGAGGGTGAAAAACTGTTTTTT
CASSGTVEGEKLFF
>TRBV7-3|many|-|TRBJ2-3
TGTGCCAGCAGCTTAGGGGGGGCCAATACGCAGTATTTT
CASSLGGANTQYF
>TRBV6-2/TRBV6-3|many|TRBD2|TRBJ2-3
TGTGCCAGCAGTTCGGGACTAGCGGGACTCACAGATACGCAGTATTTT
CASSSGLAGLTDTQYF
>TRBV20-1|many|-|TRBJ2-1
TGCAGTGCTAGAGTGTTAGCGGACGAGCAGTTCTTC
CSARVLADEQFF
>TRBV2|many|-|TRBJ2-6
TGTGCCAGCATCCGCTCTGGGGCCAACGTCCTGACTTTC
CASIRSGANVLTF
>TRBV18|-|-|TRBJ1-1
TGTGCCAGCTCACCAAACGCAAACACTGAAGCTTTCTTT
CASSPNANTEAFF
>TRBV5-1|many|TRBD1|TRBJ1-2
TGCGCCAGCAGCCCTAGACAGGGGGACTATGGCTACACCTTC
CASSPRQGDYGYTF
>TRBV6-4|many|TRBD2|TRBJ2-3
TGTGCCAGCAGTGAAATAGCGGGGAGCACAGATACGCAGTATTTT
CASSEIAGSTDTQYF
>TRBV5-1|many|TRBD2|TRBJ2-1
TGCGCCAGCAGCCGGACCCCCGGGACTAGGGGCGGCAATGAGCAGTTCTTC
CASSRTPGTRGGNEQFF
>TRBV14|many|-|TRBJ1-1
TGTGCCAGCAGCCTGTCAGGGGATAGTGAAGCTTTCTTT
CASSLSGDSEAFF
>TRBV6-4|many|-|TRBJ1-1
TGTGCCAGCAGTGAGACAGAATGGACTGAAGCTTTCTTT
CASSETEWTEAFF